This T cell receptor (beta chain) was sequenced in a study of blood T cells in healthy people across ages. The study's findings and limits: Among long-lived donors, naive CD4+ cells were more numerous and diversity higher than in aged donors.

The germline V and J ends were trimmed by 3 bases and 0 bases, with 5 bases remaining between them. The length of the CDR3 is 13 residues. Germline V gene data show CDR1 as LGHDT and CDR2 as YNNKEL (reference sequence). Notes on this clonotype: The target antigen is unknown. Since a much larger clone is just one base distant, this may be a read error.

A second about 7 to 12 cycle PCR used barcoded and J-beta primers. One entry per CDR3 protein, called by TCRdb with MiXCR from the 5' RACE reads. In the table there are 1.5 million to 2 million distinct CDR3 sequences, about 28% of which are singletons. The chain uses TRBV3-1 and TRBJ2-5; unclear D gene. The source is a woman in her twenties or thirties in good health. The sample consisted of blood. The CDR3 reads CASSHDYQETQYF. CDR3 nucleotides: TGTGCCAGCAGCCATGACTACCAAGAGACCCAGTACTTC.